Listed below are T cell receptor beta chains from one sample, sequenced in a study of blood T cell repertoires in COVID-19. Method: immunoSEQ multiplex PCR; TCRdb's copy keeps in-frame clones and lacks some. The data show 120,000 to 150,000 clones, with 80% to 90% seen just once and about 8% held by the top ten. The sample comprised peripheral blood. These receptors originate from a woman aged 60-75 years with COVID-19, enrolled during active disease. The CDR3 runs from the conserved cysteine through the conserved F or W. The order of the fields is clone size, V gene, J gene, D gene, CDR3 DNA, CDR3 protein. A D gene is named only where the DNA matches it firmly. The size of a clone is reported for some rows only, either as once, few or many, or as a class for expanded clones.

size: .
V: TRBV19
J: TRBJ1-6
D: .
DNA: TGTGCCAGCCGGGGGAACTCCTATAATTCACCCCTCCACTTT
CDR3: CASRGNSYNSPLHF

size: .
V: TRBV6-4
J: TRBJ2-3
D: TRBD2
DNA: TGTGCCAGCAGTCAGAGCGGGGCTAGCACAGATACGCAGTATTTT
CDR3: CASSQSGASTDTQYF

size: once
V: TRBV27
J: TRBJ2-1
D: TRBD2
DNA: TGTGCCAGCAGTACCTTAGCGGGGGGATACAATGAGCAGTTCTTC
CDR3: CASSTLAGGYNEQFF

size: few
V: TRBV7-8
J: TRBJ1-5
D: .
DNA: TGTGCCAGCAGTCGACTCGAGGGAAGCCAGCATTTT
CDR3: CASSRLEGSQHF

size: .
V: TRBV7-9
J: TRBJ1-1
D: .
DNA: TGTGCCAGCAGCCCACAGAAGCCGAACACTGAAGCTTTCTTT
CDR3: CASSPQKPNTEAFF

size: .
V: TRBV27
J: TRBJ2-7
D: .
DNA: TGTGCCAGCAGTTTATCGACGGGACAAGCCTACGAGCAGTACTTC
CDR3: CASSLSTGQAYEQYF

size: .
V: TRBV27
J: TRBJ2-7
D: .
DNA: TGTGCCAGCAGTTTATCCGGTTCCTACGAGCAGTACTTC
CDR3: CASSLSGSYEQYF

size: .
V: TRBV5-1
J: TRBJ2-3
D: TRBD2
DNA: TGCGCCAGCAGCTTGATGGGACTAGCGGGGGGGAACACAGATACGCAGTATTTT
CDR3: CASSLMGLAGGNTDTQYF

size: .
V: TRBV5-1
J: TRBJ2-7
D: .
DNA: TGCGCCAGCAGGTCAGACAGCTACGAGCAGTACTTC
CDR3: CASRSDSYEQYF

size: .
V: TRBV25-1
J: TRBJ1-3
D: .
DNA: TGTGCCAGCAGTGAATTGACTGGTGGAAACACCATATATTTT
CDR3: CASSELTGGNTIYF

size: .
V: TRBV7-2
J: TRBJ2-3
D: TRBD2
DNA: TGTGCCAGCAGCTTTGTAGCGGGCCGCACAGATACGCAGTATTTT
CDR3: CASSFVAGRTDTQYF

size: .
V: TRBV7-2
J: TRBJ1-1
D: .
DNA: TGTGCCAGCAGCTTAGGGGGGCGAGGGAACACTGAAGCTTTCTTT
CDR3: CASSLGGRGNTEAFF

size: .
V: TRBV19
J: TRBJ1-1
D: .
DNA: TGTGCCAGTAGCCAAGTGAGAGGGGGGAACACTGAAGCTTTCTTT
CDR3: CASSQVRGGNTEAFF

size: .
V: TRBV7-9
J: TRBJ1-1
D: .
DNA: TGTGCCAGCAGCCAGGGCACTGAAGCTTTCTTT
CDR3: CASSQGTEAFF

size: .
V: TRBV5-4
J: TRBJ1-4
D: .
DNA: TGTGCCAGCAGCTTCCCCCCTCGGTTTAGCAGAGATGAAAAACTGTTTTTT
CDR3: CASSFPPRFSRDEKLFF

size: .
V: TRBV20-1
J: TRBJ2-2
D: TRBD1
DNA: TGCAGTGCTAGTCAGTCCTCGACAGGGATCGGGAACACCGGGGAGCTGTTTTTT
CDR3: CSASQSSTGIGNTGELFF

size: .
V: TRBV7-2
J: TRBJ2-3
D: TRBD2
DNA: TGTGCCAGCAGCTTTGGGGCACTAGCGGGGGGAAGCACAGATACGCAGTATTTT
CDR3: CASSFGALAGGSTDTQYF

size: .
V: TRBV20-1
J: TRBJ2-5
D: TRBD1
DNA: TGCAGTGCTAGTCCCTTTCCGGACAGGGGAGGGACCCAGTACTTC
CDR3: CSASPFPDRGGTQYF

size: .
V: TRBV7-2
J: TRBJ1-3
D: .
DNA: TGTGCCAGCAGTACACAGGGTGCCTCTGGAAACACCATATATTTT
CDR3: CASSTQGASGNTIYF

size: .
V: TRBV4-1
J: TRBJ2-3
D: TRBD2
DNA: TGCGCCAGCAGCCAAGATCGGGCGCTAGCGGGGAGGGACAGCACAGATACGCAGTATTTT
CDR3: CASSQDRALAGRDSTDTQYF

size: .
V: TRBV7-9
J: TRBJ2-1
D: .
DNA: TGTGCCACCCATGGAGGTAGTATGGATGAGCAGTTCTTC
CDR3: CATHGGSMDEQFF

size: .
V: TRBV6-2/TRBV6-3
J: TRBJ1-2
D: .
DNA: TGTGCCAGCAGCTTGGGAGTCTATGGCTACACCTTC
CDR3: CASSLGVYGYTF

size: .
V: TRBV19
J: TRBJ1-2
D: TRBD1
DNA: TGTGCCAGTAGTATAGAGACAGGGCAATGGAACTATGGCTACACCTTC
CDR3: CASSIETGQWNYGYTF

size: .
V: TRBV24-1
J: TRBJ2-7
D: .
DNA: TGTGCCACCAGTACAGGGAGCTCCTACGAGCAGTACTTC
CDR3: CATSTGSSYEQYF

size: .
V: TRBV2
J: TRBJ1-2
D: TRBD1
DNA: TGTGCCAGCAACCAGGGGGCAGGCTATGGCTACACCTTC
CDR3: CASNQGAGYGYTF

size: .
V: TRBV24-1
J: TRBJ1-2
D: TRBD1
DNA: TGTGCCACCAGTGATGGCAGGGGGCACGGCTACACCTTC
CDR3: CATSDGRGHGYTF

size: .
V: TRBV24-1
J: TRBJ2-5
D: .
DNA: TGTGCCACCAGTGATTTTGGGGGGGCTCAAGAGACCCAGTACTTC
CDR3: CATSDFGGAQETQYF

size: .
V: TRBV6-2/TRBV6-3
J: TRBJ1-6
D: TRBD1
DNA: TGTGCCAGCAGTTACCTCCGGGACAGGAGGGGTTCACCCCTCCACTTT
CDR3: CASSYLRDRRGSPLHF

size: few
V: TRBV13
J: TRBJ2-7
D: TRBD2
DNA: TGTGCCAGCAGCTTAAGGACTAGCGGGGGTCGACCCTACGAGCAGTACTTC
CDR3: CASSLRTSGGRPYEQYF

size: .
V: TRBV28
J: TRBJ1-2
D: TRBD1
DNA: TGTGCCAGCTCAGAGGGGGGACAGCAGAACTATGGCTACACCTTC
CDR3: CASSEGGQQNYGYTF

size: .
V: TRBV7-6
J: TRBJ1-3
D: TRBD1
DNA: TGTGCCAGCAGCTTCACAGGGGGCTCTGGAAACACCATATATTTT
CDR3: CASSFTGGSGNTIYF

size: .
V: TRBV30
J: TRBJ1-1
D: .
DNA: TGTGCCTGGAGGTCGAAAGTGAGCAGGGCTAACACTGAAGCTTTCTTT
CDR3: CAWRSKVSRANTEAFF

size: .
V: TRBV5-1
J: TRBJ2-3
D: .
DNA: TGCGCCAGCAGCCCGGGTTTAGCGACTTATAGCACAGATACGCAGTATTTT
CDR3: CASSPGLATYSTDTQYF

size: .
V: TRBV6-1
J: TRBJ1-2
D: .
DNA: TGTGCCAGCAGTGAAATGGCAGGTATATCTTATGGCTACACCTTC
CDR3: CASSEMAGISYGYTF

size: .
V: TRBV7-3
J: TRBJ1-1
D: TRBD1
DNA: TGTGCCAGCAGCTTAGCCGGGACAGAGAACACTGAAGCTTTCTTT
CDR3: CASSLAGTENTEAFF

size: .
V: TRBV6-5
J: TRBJ2-7
D: .
DNA: TGTGCCACCTCGACAGGCCCCTACGAGCAGTACTTC
CDR3: CATSTGPYEQYF

size: .
V: TRBV9
J: TRBJ1-6
D: .
DNA: TGTGCCAGCAGCGTAGAGCAGGGTTTGACACCCCTCCACTTT
CDR3: CASSVEQGLTPLHF

size: few
V: TRBV4-1
J: TRBJ1-1
D: .
DNA: TGCGCCAGCAGCCAAGATCTATCCCACAGCCTTTTC
CDR3: CASSQDLSHSLF

size: few
V: TRBV7-3
J: TRBJ1-1
D: TRBD1
DNA: TGTGCCAGCAGCTTGACAGGGGGCACGACTGAAGCTTTCTTT
CDR3: CASSLTGGTTEAFF

size: .
V: TRBV10-2
J: TRBJ1-6
D: .
DNA: TGCGCCAGCAGTTTCCACGATGGGGGCCCAAAATCACCCCTCCACTTT
CDR3: CASSFHDGGPKSPLHF

size: once
V: TRBV6-6
J: TRBJ1-5
D: .
DNA: TGTGCCAGCAGATGGACAGAGGTACAGCCCCAGCATTTT
CDR3: CASRWTEVQPQHF

size: once
V: TRBV6-1
J: TRBJ1-1
D: .
DNA: TGTGCCAGCAGTGAAATACGATGGGCGAACACTGAAGCTTTCTTT
CDR3: CASSEIRWANTEAFF